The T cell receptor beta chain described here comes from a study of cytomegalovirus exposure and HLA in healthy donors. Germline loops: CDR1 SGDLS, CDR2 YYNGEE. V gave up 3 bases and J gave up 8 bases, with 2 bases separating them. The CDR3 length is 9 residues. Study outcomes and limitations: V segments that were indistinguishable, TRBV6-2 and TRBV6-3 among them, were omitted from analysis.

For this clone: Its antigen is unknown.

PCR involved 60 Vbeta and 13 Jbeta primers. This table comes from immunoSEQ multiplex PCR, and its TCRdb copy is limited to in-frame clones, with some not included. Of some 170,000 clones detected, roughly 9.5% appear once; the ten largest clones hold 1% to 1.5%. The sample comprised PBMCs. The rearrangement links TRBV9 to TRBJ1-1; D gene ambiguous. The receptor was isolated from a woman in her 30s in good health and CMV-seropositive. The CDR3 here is CASSAEAFF. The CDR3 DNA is TGTGCCAGCAGCGCGGAAGCTTTCTTT. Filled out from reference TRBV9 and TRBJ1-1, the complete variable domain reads DSGVTQTPKHLITATGQRVTLRCSPRSGDLSVYWYQQSLDQGLQFLIQYYNGEERAKGNILERFSAQQFPDLHSELNLSSLELGDSALYFCASSAEAFFGQGTRLTVV.